This entry concerns a single T cell receptor (beta chain). This record belongs to a study of blood T cell repertoires in COVID-19. Across the whole study: Samples came from the United States, Italy and Spain, spanning acute and convalescent COVID-19. T cells, B-cell-depleted T cells, or PBMCs supplied cDNA or gDNA.

Authors' analysis steps: Reference gene primer amplification in the assay estimated nucleated cell counts. Repertoires were generated with immunoSEQ multiplex PCR, while TCRdb's copy carries only in-frame clones and drops some. V, J and clone size are taken as reported in that table, and D and trimming were inferred from the DNA itself. The data show 150,000 to 200,000 clones, roughly nine tenths seen once. The V and J ends lost 3 bases and 9 bases respectively, with 6 bases between them. The CDR3 runs to 11 residues. Germline CDR1 is LNHDA and CDR2 is SQIVND (reference sequence). Sample: peripheral blood. The receptor comes from a man between 65 and 79 years old with active or convalescent COVID-19. The rearrangement uses TRBV19 and TRBJ1-5; D may be TRBD1 (5 bases). The CDR3 spells CASSIGGPQHF. The CDR3 bases are TGTGCCAGTAGTATCGGGGGGCCCCAGCATTTT.